This section outlines one T cell receptor (beta chain) sequence together with its context. No antigen is known for it. These data originate in a study of siplizumab effects on memory and regulatory T cells. Study-wide points: The authors mapped only a minor fraction of alloreactive clones to unstimulated subsets. Both greater diversity than memory cells and a major contribution to the alloresponse seemed to characterize naive T cells. Most proliferating CD4+ or CD8+ clones, roughly 80-97%, had no naive or memory assignment.

CDR1 and CDR2 (germline): SGHNT, YYREEE (reference sequence). CDR3 length equals 14 residues. After removal of 3 bases from V and 2 bases from J, the junction contained 5 bases not matched to a gene. Assays covered approximately 100,000 TCR templates per sample. Libraries were prepared by immunoSEQ multiplex PCR; TCRdb keeps only in-frame clonotypes and omits some of them. Of around 100,000 clones listed, approximately 94% are singletons. This clonotype was obtained from a human donor in good health. The chain employs TRBV5-4 and TRBJ2-7, with 7 bases aligning to TRBD1. Specimen: non-Treg CD4+ T cells sorted from blood. The CDR3 nucleotides are TGTGCCAGCAGCTACCCGGGACAGACCTACGAGCAGTACTTC. This translates into CASSYPGQTYEQYF.